The T cell receptor beta chain described here comes from a study of T cells in tumors and immune-related adverse events. Germline V gene sequence: CDR1 SNHLY, CDR2 FYNNEI. There are 11 residues in the CDR3. V was clipped by 4 bases and J by 11 bases, with 9 bases between them. Here immunoSEQ multiplex PCR was the method, and the copy in TCRdb shows in-frame clones only, minus some. This repertoire shows about 20,000 clones, about 93% found once; its top ten account for 1.1% to 1.5%. This clonotype was obtained from a female donor with metastatic renal cell carcinoma. The source was lymph node tissue, collected from a patient treated with anti-PD-1 therapy. The chain has TRBV2 and TRBJ1-5; D gene unclear. The DNA for the CDR3 is TGTGCCAGCAGTGGGTATATGGCCCAGCATTTT. Translated, it gives CASSGYMAQHF.